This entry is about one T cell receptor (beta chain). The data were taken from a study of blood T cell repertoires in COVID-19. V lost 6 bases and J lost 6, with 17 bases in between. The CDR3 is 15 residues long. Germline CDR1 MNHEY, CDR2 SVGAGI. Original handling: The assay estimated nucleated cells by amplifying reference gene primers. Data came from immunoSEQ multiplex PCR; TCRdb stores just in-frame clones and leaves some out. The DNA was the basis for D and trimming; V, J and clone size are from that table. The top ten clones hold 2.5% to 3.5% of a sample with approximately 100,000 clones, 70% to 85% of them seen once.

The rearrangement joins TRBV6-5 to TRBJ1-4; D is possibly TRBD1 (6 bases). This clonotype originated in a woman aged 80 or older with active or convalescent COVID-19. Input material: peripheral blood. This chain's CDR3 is CASRQTGEFHEKLFF. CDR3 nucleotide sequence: TGTGCCAGCAGACAGACAGGAGAGTTTCATGAAAAACTGTTTTTT.